Below are 6 T cell receptor beta chains sequenced from a single sample in a study of shared clonotypes between healthy human individuals. The table came from immunoSEQ multiplex PCR; TCRdb's copy has only in-frame clones and leaves some out. The sample includes some 2.4 million clones, 80% to 95% of them seen just once. Sequenced material: naive CD4+ T cells from PBMCs. Indicated subset: CD45RA+ positively selected. The receptor source for this set is a man between 18 and 35 years old in good health. Some clones in this sample may be carry-over from other donors' samples.

V gene TRBV5-1 combines with J gene TRBJ2-3, with unresolved D. Trimming took off 3 bases at V and 4 bases at J, with 9 bases between the two ends. Germline values: CDR1 SGHRS, CDR2 YFSETQ. The CDR3 contains 13 residues. This CDR3 is CASSWAGPDTQYF. CDR3 nucleotides: TGCGCCAGCAGCTGGGCCGGGCCAGATACGCAGTATTTT.

The genes are TRBV14 and TRBJ2-5; 7 positions agree with TRBD2. In germline, CDR1 is SGHDN, CDR2 FVKESK. The CDR3 is 15 amino acids. After removal of 1 base from V and 1 base from J, the junction contained 3 bases not matched to a gene. The CDR3 loop is CASSQAGGPQETQYF. The CDR3, as DNA: TGTGCCAGCAGCCAAGCGGGGGGACCCCAAGAGACCCAGTACTTC.

V usage is TRBV27 and J usage is TRBJ1-1; TRBD1 might be the D (6 bases). Germline CDR1 MNHEY, CDR2 SMNVEV (reference sequence). This CDR3 has 16 residues. V lost 5 bases and J lost 0, with 16 bases in between. CDR3 nucleotide sequence: TGTGCCAGCAGTACAGGGTTCAACCCTATGAACACTGAAGCTTTCTTT. It is translated as CASSTGFNPMNTEAFF.

The genes are TRBV2 and TRBJ1-6; D unresolved. V was clipped by 3 bases and J by 7 bases, with 7 bases between them. Germline V gene data show CDR1 as SNHLY and CDR2 as FYNNEI. This CDR3 comprises 13 residues. This chain's CDR3 is CASSEARNSPLHF. The DNA of the CDR3 is TGTGCCAGCAGTGAGGCCAGGAATTCACCCCTCCACTTT.

About this clone itself: Other DNA sequences in the sample encode the same CDR3. The chain employs TRBV28 and TRBJ2-7; D gene uncertain. Germline assignment: CDR1 MDHEN and CDR2 SYDVKM. CDR3 size: 11 residues. V shed 4 bases and J shed 3 bases, with 4 bases lying between them. Written as DNA, the CDR3 is TGTGCCAGCAGTTCTTACTACGAGCAGTACTTC. This gives the protein CASSSYYEQYF. Full variable domain (remainder filled in from reference TRBV28 and TRBJ2-7): DVKVTQSSRYLVKRTGEKVFLECVQDMDHENMFWYRQDPGLGLRLIYFSYDVKMKEKGDIPEGYSVSREKKERFSLILESASTNQTSMYLCASSSYYEQYFGPGTRLTVT.

The chain employs TRBV27 and TRBJ1-6; D remains unclear. The V and J ends lost 2 bases and 10 bases respectively, with 9 bases between them. This CDR3 is built from 13 residues. Germline V gene data show CDR1 as MNHEY and CDR2 as SMNVEV (reference sequence). The CDR3 spells CASSLNWYSPLHF. CDR3 DNA sequence: TGTGCCAGCAGTTTAAACTGGTACTCACCCCTCCACTTT.